This is a list of T cell receptor beta chains from one sample in a study of cytomegalovirus exposure and HLA in healthy donors. The data were produced by immunoSEQ multiplex PCR, yet TCRdb's version contains in-frame clones alone and is incomplete. The profile covers about 200,000 clones, with roughly 80% appearing a single time and 1.7% taken by the ten largest. The sequencing sample was made of PBMCs. The receptors derive from a woman younger than 35 in good health and CMV-seronegative. The CDR3 runs from the conserved cysteine through the conserved F or W. D genes are given only for firm matches. Only part of the rows carry a size: once, few, many, or a class if the clone is expanded.

V: TRBV7-2; length: 17; D: TRBD2; J: TRBJ2-6; size: .; DNA: TGTGCCAGCAGCTTAAACGGGAGGGCCCCTGGGGCCAACGTCCTGACTTTC; CDR3: CASSLNGRAPGANVLTF
V: TRBV10-3; length: 11; D: .; J: TRBJ1-1; size: .; DNA: TGTGCCCCCGGAAGGCAGGGCCATACTTTCTTT; CDR3: CAPGRQGHTFF
V: TRBV7-9; length: 15; D: TRBD1; J: TRBJ2-1; size: .; DNA: TGTGCCAGCAGCTACGGACAGGGGGTCAACAATGAGCAGTTCTTC; CDR3: CASSYGQGVNNEQFF
V: TRBV6-1; length: 12; D: .; J: TRBJ2-2; size: .; DNA: TGTGCCAGCAGTGAGGGCATGAGGGAGCTGTTTTTT; CDR3: CASSEGMRELFF
V: TRBV5-1; length: 16; D: TRBD2; J: TRBJ2-5; size: .; DNA: TGCGCCAGCAGCTTCCCTTCCGGGACTACTCAAGAGACCCAGTACTTC; CDR3: CASSFPSGTTQETQYF
V: TRBV7-6; length: 15; D: .; J: TRBJ2-5; size: once; DNA: TGTGCCAGCAGCTTAGGGGCAGGGGCGTCCGAGACCCAGTACTTC; CDR3: CASSLGAGASETQYF
V: TRBV7-9; length: 15; D: TRBD1; J: TRBJ1-3; size: .; DNA: TGTGCCAGCTACAGGGGCTCGGCGGGTGGAAACACCATATATTTT; CDR3: CASYRGSAGGNTIYF
V: TRBV29-1; length: 15; D: TRBD1; J: TRBJ2-7; size: .; DNA: TGCAGCGTTGAAGATCCTGCAGGGGGCTCCTACGAGCAGTACTTC; CDR3: CSVEDPAGGSYEQYF
V: TRBV29-1; length: 15; D: TRBD1; J: TRBJ2-1; size: .; DNA: TGCAGCGTTAGGGGTGGTGGGACAGGGTACAATGAGCAGTTCTTC; CDR3: CSVRGGGTGYNEQFF
V: TRBV6-5; length: 16; D: TRBD1; J: TRBJ1-2; size: .; DNA: TGTGCCAGCAGTTTGGGGACAGGGGTGAAAAGCTATGGCTACACCTTC; CDR3: CASSLGTGVKSYGYTF
V: TRBV4-1; length: 19; D: .; J: TRBJ2-1; size: .; DNA: TGCGCCAGCAGCCAAGATGAGGGTGGAGGGGCCAGCTCCTACAATGAGCAGTTCTTC; CDR3: CASSQDEGGGASSYNEQFF
V: TRBV5-1; length: 12; D: TRBD1; J: TRBJ1-1; size: .; DNA: TGCGCCAGCAGCAGACAGGGGGTTGAAGCTTTCTTT; CDR3: CASSRQGVEAFF
V: TRBV6-5; length: 14; D: .; J: TRBJ1-1; size: once; DNA: TGTGCCACCGCGGGGGGTGGGAGGGACACTGAAGCTTTCTTT; CDR3: CATAGGGRDTEAFF
V: TRBV11-3; length: 15; D: TRBD2; J: TRBJ2-1; size: few; DNA: TGTGCCAGCAGCCCTCGGGAGGGTCTAGGGAATGAGCAGTTCTTC; CDR3: CASSPREGLGNEQFF
V: TRBV21-1; length: 15; D: .; J: TRBJ1-6; size: .; DNA: TGTGCCAGCAGCAAGAGTCCCAGGTATAATTCACCCCTCCACTTT; CDR3: CASSKSPRYNSPLHF
V: TRBV9; length: 15; D: TRBD2; J: TRBJ2-1; size: .; DNA: TGTGCCAGCAGCAACATTGAGGTGGGGGGGAATGAGCAGTTCTTC; CDR3: CASSNIEVGGNEQFF
V: TRBV28; length: 15; D: TRBD1; J: TRBJ1-2; size: .; DNA: TGTGCCAGCAGTTTATCCCAGGGGGCTTACTATGGCTACACCTTC; CDR3: CASSLSQGAYYGYTF
V: TRBV27; length: 14; D: TRBD1; J: TRBJ1-2; size: .; DNA: TGTGCCAGCAGCAGGATCGACAGGGGTGAGGGCTACACCTTC; CDR3: CASSRIDRGEGYTF
V: TRBV7-9; length: 15; D: TRBD1; J: TRBJ2-7; size: .; DNA: TGTGCCAGCAGCTTGACGGGACAGGGGTTAGGCGAGCAGTACTTC; CDR3: CASSLTGQGLGEQYF
V: TRBV27; length: 15; D: .; J: TRBJ2-7; size: .; DNA: TGTGCCAGCAGTCACCGACAGACTAGCTCCTACGAGCAGTACTTC; CDR3: CASSHRQTSSYEQYF
V: TRBV6-5; length: 15; D: .; J: TRBJ1-1; size: .; DNA: TGTGCCAGCAGTACTAAACAGGGAATGAACACTGAAGCTTTCTTT; CDR3: CASSTKQGMNTEAFF
V: TRBV18; length: 15; D: .; J: TRBJ1-5; size: .; DNA: TGTGCCAGCTCACCACCGGGGCCGGGTCCCCAGCCCCAGCATTTT; CDR3: CASSPPGPGPQPQHF
V: TRBV7-8; length: 19; D: TRBD1; J: TRBJ1-5; size: .; DNA: TGTGCCAGCAGCTTAAGCCGGACAGGGGGCTCTCATAGCAATCAGCCCCAGCATTTT; CDR3: CASSLSRTGGSHSNQPQHF
V: TRBV7-2; length: 16; D: TRBD2; J: TRBJ2-5; size: .; DNA: TGTGCCAGCAGCCCGGCCGGGACTAGCGGGGGGCTGACCCAGTACTTC; CDR3: CASSPAGTSGGLTQYF
V: TRBV5-1; length: 17; D: TRBD2; J: TRBJ2-3; size: .; DNA: TGCGCCAGCAGCTTGGCCGGGACTAGCGGGAGTCCCGATACGCAGTATTTT; CDR3: CASSLAGTSGSPDTQYF
V: TRBV11-2; length: 13; D: TRBD2; J: TRBJ2-1; size: .; DNA: TGTGCCAGCAGCTTTCTAGCGGCCAATGAGCAGTTCTTC; CDR3: CASSFLAANEQFF
V: TRBV10-3; length: 12; D: .; J: TRBJ2-1; size: .; DNA: TGTGCGTCTGGCGGAACAGGGAATGAGCAGTTCTTC; CDR3: CASGGTGNEQFF
V: TRBV27; length: 14; D: TRBD1; J: TRBJ1-5; size: once; DNA: TGTGCCAGCAGTTCAAGGACAGGAAGACAGCCCCAGCATTTT; CDR3: CASSSRTGRQPQHF
V: TRBV11-2; length: 15; D: TRBD2; J: TRBJ2-5; size: .; DNA: TGTGCCAGCAGCTCCTCCGGGACTAGCGGCGAGACCCAGTACTTC; CDR3: CASSSSGTSGETQYF
V: TRBV11-2; length: 13; D: .; J: TRBJ2-1; size: .; DNA: TGTGCCTCAGGGGGGACTCTGCACAATGAGCAGTTCTTC; CDR3: CASGGTLHNEQFF
V: TRBV4-1; length: 20; D: TRBD2; J: TRBJ2-3; size: .; DNA: TGCGCCAGCAGCCCCTACCCCGAGACTAGCGGCCCTAGTCCGACAGATACGCAGTATTTT; CDR3: CASSPYPETSGPSPTDTQYF
V: TRBV7-2; length: 14; D: .; J: TRBJ1-2; size: .; DNA: TGTGCCAGCAGCTTAACAGGGATAGAGTATGGCTACACCTTC; CDR3: CASSLTGIEYGYTF
V: TRBV11-2; length: 12; D: .; J: TRBJ2-7; size: .; DNA: TGTGCCAGCAGTTCCCAGGGCTACGAGCAGTACTTC; CDR3: CASSSQGYEQYF
V: TRBV28; length: 13; D: .; J: TRBJ2-5; size: .; DNA: TGTGCCAGCAGTTTATGGCCCCAGAAGACCCAGTACTTC; CDR3: CASSLWPQKTQYF
V: TRBV4-2; length: 16; D: TRBD2; J: TRBJ2-1; size: .; DNA: TGTGCCAGCAGCTCGCGGACTAGCGGGAGTTGGAATGAGCAGTTCTTC; CDR3: CASSSRTSGSWNEQFF
V: TRBV2; length: 14; D: TRBD1; J: TRBJ1-4; size: .; DNA: TGTGCCAGCAGGATGGACAGGGGTAATGAAAAACTGTTTTTT; CDR3: CASRMDRGNEKLFF
V: TRBV4-3; length: 15; D: .; J: TRBJ2-3; size: .; DNA: TGCGCCAGCAGCCAAGACGACTACGACACAGATACGCAGTATTTT; CDR3: CASSQDDYDTDTQYF
V: TRBV4-3; length: 16; D: TRBD2; J: TRBJ2-5; size: .; DNA: TGCGCCAGCAGTCAAGTGTGGACTAGCGGCCACGAGACCCAGTACTTC; CDR3: CASSQVWTSGHETQYF
V: TRBV3-2; length: 9; D: .; J: TRBJ2-7; size: .; DNA: TGTGCCAGCTCTTACGAGCAGTACTTC; CDR3: CASSYEQYF
V: TRBV6-1; length: 14; D: .; J: TRBJ1-2; size: .; DNA: TGTGCCAGCAGTTCAGGGTTTCAAAGCTATGGCTACACCTTC; CDR3: CASSSGFQSYGYTF
V: TRBV7-2; length: 16; D: .; J: TRBJ1-6; size: .; DNA: TGTGCCAGCAGCTTAGTCCGGAGCTCCTATAATTCACCCCTCCACTTT; CDR3: CASSLVRSSYNSPLHF
V: TRBV6-1; length: 17; D: TRBD1; J: TRBJ1-1; size: few; DNA: TGTGCCAGCAGTGACGGGACAGGGGGATTCAGAAGGACTGAAGCTTTCTTT; CDR3: CASSDGTGGFRRTEAFF
V: TRBV27; length: 14; D: TRBD2; J: TRBJ2-1; size: .; DNA: TGTGCCAGCAGTTCGGGACTAGCATACAATGAGCAGTTCTTC; CDR3: CASSSGLAYNEQFF
V: TRBV6-5; length: 14; D: .; J: TRBJ2-7; size: few; DNA: TGTGCCAGCACCCCCAGCAGGGCCGGGGGCGAGCAGTACTTC; CDR3: CASTPSRAGGEQYF
V: TRBV5-1; length: 17; D: TRBD1; J: TRBJ2-2; size: .; DNA: TGCGCCAGCGGCGGTACGGGACAGGGCAAGAACACCGGGGAGCTGTTTTTT; CDR3: CASGGTGQGKNTGELFF
V: TRBV15; length: 15; D: TRBD2; J: TRBJ2-5; size: .; DNA: TGTGCCACCAGCCGAGACGGCGGGAGGAGGGAGACCCAGTACTTC; CDR3: CATSRDGGRRETQYF
V: TRBV29-1; length: 13; D: .; J: TRBJ2-2; size: few; DNA: TGCAGCGTTGAGCGGCTAGTCAATGGGGAGCTGTTTTTT; CDR3: CSVERLVNGELFF
V: TRBV27; length: 14; D: TRBD1; J: TRBJ1-2; size: .; DNA: TGTGCCAGCAGTATGTGGGACAGCCCCTATGGCTACACCTTC; CDR3: CASSMWDSPYGYTF
V: TRBV9; length: 17; D: TRBD2; J: TRBJ2-1; size: .; DNA: TGTGCCAGCAGCGTAGCTCACGGACGGCTAGCGGGCAATGAGCAGTTCTTC; CDR3: CASSVAHGRLAGNEQFF
V: TRBV27; length: 13; D: .; J: TRBJ2-3; size: once; DNA: TGTGCCAGCAGTTTCCCTGGCACAGATACGCAGTATTTT; CDR3: CASSFPGTDTQYF
V: TRBV5-1; length: 15; D: TRBD1; J: TRBJ2-1; size: few; DNA: TGCGCCAGCAGCTTGGAGGGACAGGGCTACAATGAGCAGTTCTTC; CDR3: CASSLEGQGYNEQFF
V: TRBV28; length: 16; D: TRBD2; J: TRBJ2-7; size: .; DNA: TGTGCCAGCAGTTTATTTTCTAGCGGGAGGACCGGCGAGCAGTACTTC; CDR3: CASSLFSSGRTGEQYF
V: TRBV6-1; length: 14; D: TRBD1; J: TRBJ2-1; size: .; DNA: TGTGCCAGCATCCTTCGGACAGGGGGGGATGAGCAGTTCTTC; CDR3: CASILRTGGDEQFF
V: TRBV6-5; length: 15; D: .; J: TRBJ2-4; size: .; DNA: TGTGCCAGCAGTTACGGGCAGGGAGCCAAAAACATTCAGTACTTC; CDR3: CASSYGQGAKNIQYF
V: TRBV7-9; length: 14; D: .; J: TRBJ2-1; size: .; DNA: TGTGCCAGCAGCGTCGGTGGGCCTCTTGATGAGCAGTTCTTC; CDR3: CASSVGGPLDEQFF
V: TRBV11-3; length: 13; D: .; J: TRBJ2-1; size: .; DNA: TGTGCCAGCAGTTTAGCAGGGAACTCTGAGCAGTTCTTC; CDR3: CASSLAGNSEQFF